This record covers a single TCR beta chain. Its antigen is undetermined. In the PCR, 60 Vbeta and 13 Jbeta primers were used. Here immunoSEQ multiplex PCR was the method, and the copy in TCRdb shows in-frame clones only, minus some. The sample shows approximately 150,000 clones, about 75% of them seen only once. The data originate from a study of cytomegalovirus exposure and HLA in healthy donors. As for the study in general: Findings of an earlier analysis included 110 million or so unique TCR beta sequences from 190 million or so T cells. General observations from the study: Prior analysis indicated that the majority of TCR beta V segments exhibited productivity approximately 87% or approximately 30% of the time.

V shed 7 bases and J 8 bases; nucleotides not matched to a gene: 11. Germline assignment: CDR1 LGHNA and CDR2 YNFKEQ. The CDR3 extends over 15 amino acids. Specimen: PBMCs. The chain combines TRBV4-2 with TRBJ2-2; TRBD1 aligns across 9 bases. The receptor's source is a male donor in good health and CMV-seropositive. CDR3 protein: CASTRDRDFPGELFF. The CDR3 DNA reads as TGTGCCAGCACTCGGGACAGGGATTTTCCGGGGGAGCTGTTTTTT.